This is a list of T cell receptor beta chains from one sample in a study of T-cell reconstitution after alpha-beta-depleted transplantation in children. One entry per CDR3 protein, called by TCRdb with MiXCR from the PCR reads. The top ten clones hold around 4.8% of a sample with about 250,000 distinct CDR3 sequences, roughly 25% of them seen once. Sequencing was performed on PBMCs, mostly from graft donor cells, taken 360 days after TCRalphabeta/CD19-depleted stem cell transplant. Receptors were obtained from a female patient between 2 and 15 years old who had a stem cell transplant for congenital amegakaryocytic thrombocytopenia, so the T cells may come from the graft donor. CDR3s include the opening cysteine and the closing phenylalanine or tryptophan. Each record gives: J gene, D gene, V gene, clone size, CDR3 protein, CDR3 DNA. The D gene is left open where the match is weak. Clone size, where shown, is once, few, many, or a class for clones that have expanded.

J: TRBJ2-3; D: .; V: TRBV21-1; size: many; CDR3: CASKGENTQYF; DNA: TGTGCCAGCAAGGGAGAAAATACGCAGTATTTT
J: TRBJ1-3; D: .; V: TRBV11-2; size: .; CDR3: CGSSLRWTAFSGNTIYF; DNA: TGTGGCAGCAGCTTACGTTGGACAGCCTTCTCTGGAAACACCATATATTTT
J: TRBJ2-7; D: TRBD2; V: TRBV20-1; size: many; CDR3: CSARTSGGGYEQYF; DNA: TGCAGTGCTCGGACTAGCGGGGGGGGCTACGAGCAGTACTTC
J: TRBJ2-7; D: .; V: TRBV5-1; size: .; CDR3: CASSLGKFGERYEQYF; DNA: TGCGCCAGCAGCTTGGGAAAGTTCGGGGAGCGGTACGAGCAGTACTTC
J: TRBJ2-4; D: .; V: TRBV15; size: few; CDR3: CATSRDSRGLKNIQYF; DNA: TGTGCCACCAGCAGAGATTCGAGGGGTCTCAAAAACATTCAGTACTTC
J: TRBJ1-5; D: TRBD1; V: TRBV12-3/TRBV12-4; size: .; CDR3: CASSRDRGYHQPQHF; DNA: TGTGCCAGCAGCCGGGACAGGGGCTACCATCAGCCCCAGCATTTT
J: TRBJ2-3; D: .; V: TRBV20-1; size: few; CDR3: CSAPTADTQYF; DNA: TGCAGTGCTCCGACAGCAGATACGCAGTATTTT
J: TRBJ2-4; D: .; V: TRBV4-2; size: few; CDR3: CASSPALAKNIQYF; DNA: TGTGCCAGCAGCCCGGCCCTAGCCAAAAACATTCAGTACTTC
J: TRBJ1-6; D: .; V: TRBV2; size: few; CDR3: CASRRSITGFSSPLHF; DNA: TGTGCCAGCAGACGGTCCATTACAGGGTTTAGCTCACCCCTCCACTTT
J: TRBJ2-3; D: .; V: TRBV28; size: few; CDR3: CASSPGVGNGDTQYF; DNA: TGTGCCAGCAGTCCCGGAGTCGGGAATGGAGATACGCAGTATTTT
J: TRBJ2-1; D: .; V: TRBV5-6; size: .; CDR3: CASSLTLDRLFF; DNA: TGTGCCAGCAGCTTGACCCTAGACAGACTCTTCTTC
J: TRBJ1-5; D: .; V: TRBV28; size: few; CDR3: CASRRPRKVGGMRGNQPQHF; DNA: TGTGCCAGCAGGCGACCGAGAAAAGTCGGGGGGATGAGGGGTAATCAGCCCCAGCATTTT
J: TRBJ2-5; D: TRBD1; V: TRBV27; size: few; CDR3: CASSTTGASGDQYF; DNA: TGTGCCAGCAGTACGACAGGGGCCTCGGGAGACCAGTACTTC
J: TRBJ2-7; D: .; V: TRBV13; size: many; CDR3: CASSLRGRTSYEQYF; DNA: TGTGCCAGCAGCCTCAGAGGCCGAACCTCCTACGAGCAGTACTTC
J: TRBJ1-1; D: .; V: TRBV5-1; size: .; CDR3: CASADEGVTNTEAFF; DNA: TGCGCCAGCGCCGACGAGGGGGTTACGAACACTGAAGCTTTCTTT
J: TRBJ2-7; D: .; V: TRBV4-3; size: few; CDR3: CASSQDYRDSYEQYF; DNA: TGCGCCAGCAGCCAAGACTACCGGGACTCCTACGAGCAGTACTTC
J: TRBJ2-1; D: .; V: TRBV9; size: .; CDR3: CASSVADREGLAYNEQFF; DNA: TGTGCCAGCAGCGTAGCTGATCGGGAAGGATTGGCTTACAATGAGCAGTTCTTC